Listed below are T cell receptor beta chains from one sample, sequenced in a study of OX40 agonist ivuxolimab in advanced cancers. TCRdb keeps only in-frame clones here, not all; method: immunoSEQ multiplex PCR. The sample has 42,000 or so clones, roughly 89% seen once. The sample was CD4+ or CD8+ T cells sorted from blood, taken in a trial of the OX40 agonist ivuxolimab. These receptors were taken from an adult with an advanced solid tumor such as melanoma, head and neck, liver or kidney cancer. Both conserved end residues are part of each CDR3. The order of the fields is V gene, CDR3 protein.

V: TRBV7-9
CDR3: CASSSGGEQYF

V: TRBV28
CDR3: CASSLSEYSNQPQHF

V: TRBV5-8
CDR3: CASSEILGGSYNSPLHF

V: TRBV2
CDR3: CASGAGGWNEQFF

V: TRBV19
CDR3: CASSAWTEDSNQPQHF

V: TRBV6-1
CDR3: CATSRRRSNEQFF

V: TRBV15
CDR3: CATSIRLGAGYTF

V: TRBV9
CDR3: CASSVLAQETQYF

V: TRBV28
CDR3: CRSGNTEAFF

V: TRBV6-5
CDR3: CASSQGLTTGELFF

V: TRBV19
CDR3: CASSKGSSGNTIYF

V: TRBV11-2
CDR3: CASSLAQDTQYF

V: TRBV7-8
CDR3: CASTMYRNTGELFF

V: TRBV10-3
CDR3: CAISSGTRGYTF

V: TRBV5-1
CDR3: CASSFSPTSGANVLTF

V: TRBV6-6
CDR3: CASSYSAQNYGYTF

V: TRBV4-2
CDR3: CASRLAGGRATGELFF

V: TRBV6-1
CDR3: CASSENPSFGYNEQFF

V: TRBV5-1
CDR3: CASSLGQGAHTGELFF

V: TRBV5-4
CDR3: CASSTGTGRVETQYF

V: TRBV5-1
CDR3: CASQGADTGELFF

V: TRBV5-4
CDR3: CASSFWGPEEKLFF

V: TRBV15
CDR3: CATSRKTDTQYF

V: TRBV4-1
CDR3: CASSHTTEMFGYTF

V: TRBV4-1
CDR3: CASSPSWGGAGTDTQYF

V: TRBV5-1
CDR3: CASSVTGTGQPQHF

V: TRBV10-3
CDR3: CAISASNQPQHF

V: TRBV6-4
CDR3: CASSYQRGVRPYEQYF

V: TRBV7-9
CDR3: CASSPRGYGYTF

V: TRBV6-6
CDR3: CASRLRDSSYEQYF

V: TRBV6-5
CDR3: CASRPGQGYGYTF

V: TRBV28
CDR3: CASSFLREGYGYTF

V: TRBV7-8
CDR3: CASSLVVAHLGELFF

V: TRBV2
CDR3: CASSEQTTEAFF

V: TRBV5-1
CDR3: CASSPGQGALTKGYTF

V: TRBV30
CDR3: CAWVQGSGNTIYF

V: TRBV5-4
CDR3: CASSLWSGELFF

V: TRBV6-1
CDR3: CASIAGTYSYEQYF

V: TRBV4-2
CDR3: CASSQEEHENIQYF

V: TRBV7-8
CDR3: CASSPVDEQFF

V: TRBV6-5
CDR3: CASSYIMGQGSGEQFF